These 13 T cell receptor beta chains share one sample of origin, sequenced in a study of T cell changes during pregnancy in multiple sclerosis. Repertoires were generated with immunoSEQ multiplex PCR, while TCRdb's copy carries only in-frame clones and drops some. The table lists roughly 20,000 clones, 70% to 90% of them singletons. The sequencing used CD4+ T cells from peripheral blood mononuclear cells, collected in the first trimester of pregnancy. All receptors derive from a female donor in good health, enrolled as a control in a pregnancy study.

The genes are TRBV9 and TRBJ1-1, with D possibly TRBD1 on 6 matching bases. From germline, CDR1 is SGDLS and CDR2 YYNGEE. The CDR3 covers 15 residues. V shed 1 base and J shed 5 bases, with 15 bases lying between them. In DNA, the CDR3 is TGTGCCAGCAGCGTAATCGGACAGTCAATTACTGAAGCTTTCTTT. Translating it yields CASSVIGQSITEAFF.

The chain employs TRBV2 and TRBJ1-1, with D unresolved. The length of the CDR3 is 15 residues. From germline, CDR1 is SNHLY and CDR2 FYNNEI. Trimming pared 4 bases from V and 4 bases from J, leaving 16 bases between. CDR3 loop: CASSAPPGGLTEAFF. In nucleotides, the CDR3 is TGTGCCAGCAGTGCCCCCCCCGGTGGTCTCACTGAAGCTTTCTTT.

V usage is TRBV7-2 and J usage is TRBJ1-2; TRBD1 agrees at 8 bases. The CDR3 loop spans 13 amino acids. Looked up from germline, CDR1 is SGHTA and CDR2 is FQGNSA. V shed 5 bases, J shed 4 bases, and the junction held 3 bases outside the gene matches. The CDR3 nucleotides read TGTGCCAGCAGCGTTACAGGGGGCTATGGCTACACCTTC. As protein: CASSVTGGYGYTF.

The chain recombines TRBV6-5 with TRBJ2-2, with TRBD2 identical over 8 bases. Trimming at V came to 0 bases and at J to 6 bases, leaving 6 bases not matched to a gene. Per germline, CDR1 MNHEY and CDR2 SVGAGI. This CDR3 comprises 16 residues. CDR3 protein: CASSYSWTSLPGELFF. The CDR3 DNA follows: TGTGCCAGCAGTTACTCCTGGACTAGCCTTCCCGGGGAGCTGTTTTTT.

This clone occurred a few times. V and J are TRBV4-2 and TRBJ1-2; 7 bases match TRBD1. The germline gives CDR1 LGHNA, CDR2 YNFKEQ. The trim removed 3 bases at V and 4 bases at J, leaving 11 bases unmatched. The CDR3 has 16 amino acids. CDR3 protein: CASSQARDSLIYGYTF. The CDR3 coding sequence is TGTGCCAGCAGCCAGGCCCGGGACAGTCTTATCTATGGCTACACCTTC.

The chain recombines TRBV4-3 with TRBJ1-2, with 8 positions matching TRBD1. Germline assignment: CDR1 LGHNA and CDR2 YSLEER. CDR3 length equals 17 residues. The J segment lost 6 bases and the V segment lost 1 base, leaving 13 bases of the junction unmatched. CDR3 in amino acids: CASSQVSGGLIGDGYTF. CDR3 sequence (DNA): TGCGCCAGCAGCCAAGTTTCAGGGGGCTTGATAGGCGATGGCTACACCTTC.

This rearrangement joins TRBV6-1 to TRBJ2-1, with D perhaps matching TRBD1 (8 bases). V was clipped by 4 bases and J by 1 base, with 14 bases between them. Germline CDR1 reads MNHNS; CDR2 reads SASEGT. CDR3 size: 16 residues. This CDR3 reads CASSGIQGGSYNEQFF. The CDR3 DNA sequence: TGTGCCAGCAGTGGGATACAGGGGGGGTCCTACAATGAGCAGTTCTTC.

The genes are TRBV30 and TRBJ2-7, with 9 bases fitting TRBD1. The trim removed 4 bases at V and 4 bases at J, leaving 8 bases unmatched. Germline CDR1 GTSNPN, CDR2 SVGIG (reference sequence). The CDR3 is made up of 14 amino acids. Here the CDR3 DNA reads TGTGCCTGGACATCCGGGACAGGGTGGTACGAGCAGTACTTC. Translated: CAWTSGTGWYEQYF.

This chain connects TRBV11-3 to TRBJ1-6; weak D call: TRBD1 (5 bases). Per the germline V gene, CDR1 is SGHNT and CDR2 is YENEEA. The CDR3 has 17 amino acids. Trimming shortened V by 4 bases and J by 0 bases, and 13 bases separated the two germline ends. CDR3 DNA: TGTGCCAGCAGCTCAGACAGACGGAGCTCCTATAATTCACCCCTCCACTTT. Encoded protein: CASSSDRRSSYNSPLHF.

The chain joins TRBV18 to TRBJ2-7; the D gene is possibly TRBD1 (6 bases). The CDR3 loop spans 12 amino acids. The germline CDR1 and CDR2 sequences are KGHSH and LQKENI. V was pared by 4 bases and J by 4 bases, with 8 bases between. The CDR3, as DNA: TGTGCCAGCTCACTCGGACAGTACGAGCAGTACTTC. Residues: CASSLGQYEQYF.

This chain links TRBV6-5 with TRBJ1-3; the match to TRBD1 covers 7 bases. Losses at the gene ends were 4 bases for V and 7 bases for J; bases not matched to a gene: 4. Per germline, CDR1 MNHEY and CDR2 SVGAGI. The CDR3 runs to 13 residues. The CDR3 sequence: CASSSQGENTIYF. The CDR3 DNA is TGTGCCAGCAGTTCGCAGGGGGAGAACACCATATATTTT.

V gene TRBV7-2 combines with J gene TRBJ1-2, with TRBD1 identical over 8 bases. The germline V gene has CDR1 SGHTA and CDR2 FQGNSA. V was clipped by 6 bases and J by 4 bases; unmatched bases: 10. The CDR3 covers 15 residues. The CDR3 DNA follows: TGTGCCAGCAGACCTCCCGGACAGGGCGGCTATGGCTACACCTTC. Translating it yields CASRPPGQGGYGYTF.

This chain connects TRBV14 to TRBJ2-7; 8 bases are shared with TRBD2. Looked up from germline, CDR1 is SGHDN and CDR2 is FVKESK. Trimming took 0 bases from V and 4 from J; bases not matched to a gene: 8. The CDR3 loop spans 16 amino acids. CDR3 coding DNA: TGTGCCAGCAGCCAAGATCTGGGTAGCGGGGCTTACGAGCAGTACTTC. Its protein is CASSQDLGSGAYEQYF.